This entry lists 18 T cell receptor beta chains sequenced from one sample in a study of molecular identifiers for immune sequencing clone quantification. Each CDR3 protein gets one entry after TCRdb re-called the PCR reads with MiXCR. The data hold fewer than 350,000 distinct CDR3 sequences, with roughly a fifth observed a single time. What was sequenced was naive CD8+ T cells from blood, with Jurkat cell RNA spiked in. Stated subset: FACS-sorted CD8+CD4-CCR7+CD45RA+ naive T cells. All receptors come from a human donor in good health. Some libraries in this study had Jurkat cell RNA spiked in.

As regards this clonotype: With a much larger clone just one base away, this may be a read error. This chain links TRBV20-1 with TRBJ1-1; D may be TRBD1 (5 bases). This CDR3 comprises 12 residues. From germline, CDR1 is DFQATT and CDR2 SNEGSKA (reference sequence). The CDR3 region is CSAPQGGTGAFF. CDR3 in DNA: TGCAGTGCACCGCAGGGCGGCACTGGAGCTTTCTTT.

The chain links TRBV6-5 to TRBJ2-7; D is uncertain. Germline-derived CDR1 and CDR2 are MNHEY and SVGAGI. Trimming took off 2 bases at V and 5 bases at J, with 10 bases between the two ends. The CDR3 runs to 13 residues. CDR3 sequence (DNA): TGTGCCAGCAGTTACGAGAGCAGAAACGAGCAGTACTTC. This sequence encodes CASSYESRNEQYF.

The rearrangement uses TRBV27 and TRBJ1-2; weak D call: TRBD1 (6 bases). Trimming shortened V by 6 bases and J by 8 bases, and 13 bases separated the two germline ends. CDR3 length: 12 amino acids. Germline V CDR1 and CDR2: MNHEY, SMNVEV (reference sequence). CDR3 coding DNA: TGTGCCAGCAGAGGGGGGGGGGACGGCTACACCTTC. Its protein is CASRGGGDGYTF.

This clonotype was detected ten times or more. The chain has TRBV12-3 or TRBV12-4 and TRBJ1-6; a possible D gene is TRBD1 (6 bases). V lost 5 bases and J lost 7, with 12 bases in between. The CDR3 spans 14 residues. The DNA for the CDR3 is TGTGCCAGCAGTGTACAGGGTTTGAATTCACCCCTCCACTTT. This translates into CASSVQGLNSPLHF.

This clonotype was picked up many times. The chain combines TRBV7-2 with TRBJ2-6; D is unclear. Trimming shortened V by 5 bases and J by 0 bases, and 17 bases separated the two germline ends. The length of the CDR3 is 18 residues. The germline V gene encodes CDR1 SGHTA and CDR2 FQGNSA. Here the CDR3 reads CASSLRLVGSSGANVLTF. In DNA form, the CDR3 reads TGTGCCAGCAGCCTAAGGCTAGTAGGCTCCTCTGGGGCCAACGTCCTGACTTTC.

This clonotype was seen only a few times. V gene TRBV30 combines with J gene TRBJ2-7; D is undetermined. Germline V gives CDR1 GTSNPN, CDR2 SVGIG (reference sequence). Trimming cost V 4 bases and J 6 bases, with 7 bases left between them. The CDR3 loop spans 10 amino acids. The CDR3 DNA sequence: TGTGCCTGGAACAGCGTCGAGCAGTACTTC. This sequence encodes CAWNSVEQYF. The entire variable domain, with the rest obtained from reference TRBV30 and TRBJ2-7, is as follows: SQTIHQWPATLVQPVGSPLSLECTVEGTSNPNLYWYRQAAGRGLQLLFYSVGIGQISSEVPQNLSASRPQDRQFILSSKKLLLSDSGFYLCAWNSVEQYFGPGTRLTVT.

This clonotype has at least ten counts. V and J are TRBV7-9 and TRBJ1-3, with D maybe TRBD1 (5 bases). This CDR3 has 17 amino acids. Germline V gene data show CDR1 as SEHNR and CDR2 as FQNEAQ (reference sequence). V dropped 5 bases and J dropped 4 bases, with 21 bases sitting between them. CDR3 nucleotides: TGTGCCAGCAGCGGGGCCGAGGAAAGAGTATTCGGAAACACCATATATTTT. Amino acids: CASSGAEERVFGNTIYF.

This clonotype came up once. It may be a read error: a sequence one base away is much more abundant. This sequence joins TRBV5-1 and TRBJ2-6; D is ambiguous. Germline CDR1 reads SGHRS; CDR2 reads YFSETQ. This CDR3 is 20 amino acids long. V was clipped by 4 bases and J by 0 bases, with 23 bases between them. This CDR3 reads CASSPLLLTGPLSGANVLTF. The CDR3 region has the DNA TGCGCCAGCAGCCCGCTACTTCTTACCGGACCGCTCTCTGGGGCCAACGTCCTGACTTTC. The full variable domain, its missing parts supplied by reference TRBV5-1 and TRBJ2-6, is KAGVTQTPRYLIKTRGQQVTLSCSPISGHRSVSWYQQTPGQGLQFLFEYFSETQRNKGNFPGRFSGRQFSNSRSEMNVSTLELGDSALYLCASSPLLLTGPLSGANVLTFGAGSRLTVL.

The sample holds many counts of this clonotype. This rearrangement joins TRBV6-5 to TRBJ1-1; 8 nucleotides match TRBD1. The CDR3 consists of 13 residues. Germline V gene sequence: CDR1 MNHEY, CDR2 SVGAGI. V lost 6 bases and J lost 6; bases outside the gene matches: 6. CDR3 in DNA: TGTGCCAGCAGCATAGGACAGGGAGCTGAAGCTTTCTTT. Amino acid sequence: CASSIGQGAEAFF.

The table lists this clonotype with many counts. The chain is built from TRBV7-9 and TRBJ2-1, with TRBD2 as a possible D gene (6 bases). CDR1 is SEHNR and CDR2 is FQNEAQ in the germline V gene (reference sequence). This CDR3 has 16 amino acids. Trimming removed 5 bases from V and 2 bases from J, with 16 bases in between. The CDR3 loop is CASSDGRVAAYNEQFF. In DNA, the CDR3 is TGTGCCAGCAGCGATGGACGGGTAGCGGCCTACAATGAGCAGTTCTTC.

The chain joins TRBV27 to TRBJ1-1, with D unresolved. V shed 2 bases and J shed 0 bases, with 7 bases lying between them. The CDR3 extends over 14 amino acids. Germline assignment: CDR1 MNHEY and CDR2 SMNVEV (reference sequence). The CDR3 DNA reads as TGTGCCAGCAGTTTAGGGATGATGAACACTGAAGCTTTCTTT. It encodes CASSLGMMNTEAFF.

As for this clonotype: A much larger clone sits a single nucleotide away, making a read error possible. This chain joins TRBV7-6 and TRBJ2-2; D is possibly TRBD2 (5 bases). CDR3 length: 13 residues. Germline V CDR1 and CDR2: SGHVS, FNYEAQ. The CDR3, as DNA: TGTGCCAGCAGCTTAAGTGCCACCGGGGAGCTGCTTTTT. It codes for CASSLSATGELLF.

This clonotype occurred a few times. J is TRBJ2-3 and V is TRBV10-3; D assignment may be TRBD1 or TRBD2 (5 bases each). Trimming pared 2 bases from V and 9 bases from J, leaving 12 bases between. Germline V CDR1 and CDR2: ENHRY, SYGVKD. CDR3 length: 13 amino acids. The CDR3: CAISEGGIDTQYF. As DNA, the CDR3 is TGTGCCATCAGTGAGGGGGGAATTGACACGCAGTATTTT.

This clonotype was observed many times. The CDR3 DNA is TGTGCCAGTAGTATATTGGCGGGAGAGGATACGCAGTATTTT. It translates to CASSILAGEDTQYF. This sequence joins TRBV19 and TRBJ2-3; the match to TRBD2 covers 7 bases. Germline V gives CDR1 LNHDA, CDR2 SQIVND (reference sequence). This CDR3 comprises 14 residues. Trimming took 2 bases from V and 6 from J; bases not matched to a gene: 5.

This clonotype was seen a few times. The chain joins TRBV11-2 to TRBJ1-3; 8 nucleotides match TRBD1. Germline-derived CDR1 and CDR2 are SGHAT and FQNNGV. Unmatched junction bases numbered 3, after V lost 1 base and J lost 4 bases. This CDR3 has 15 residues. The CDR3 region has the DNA TGTGCCAGCAGCTTAGCCAGGGGGCTAGGAAACACCATATATTTT. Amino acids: CASSLARGLGNTIYF.

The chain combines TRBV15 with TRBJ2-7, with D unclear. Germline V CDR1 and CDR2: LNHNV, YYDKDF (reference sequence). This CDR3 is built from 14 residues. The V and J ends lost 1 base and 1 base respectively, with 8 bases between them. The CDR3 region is CATSRGGESYEQYF. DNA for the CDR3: TGTGCCACCAGCAGAGGTGGGGAATCCTACGAGCAGTACTTC.

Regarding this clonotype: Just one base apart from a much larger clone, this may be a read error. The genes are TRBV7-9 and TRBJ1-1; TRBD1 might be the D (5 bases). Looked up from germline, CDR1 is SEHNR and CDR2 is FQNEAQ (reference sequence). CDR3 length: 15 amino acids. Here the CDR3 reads CSSTIPGTASTEAFF. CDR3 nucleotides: TGTTCCAGCACTATCCCGGGGACCGCTTCCACTGAAGCTTTCTTT. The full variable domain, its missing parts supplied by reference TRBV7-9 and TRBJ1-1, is DTGVSQNPRHKITKRGQNVTFRCDPISEHNRLYWYRQTLGQGPEFLTYFQNEAQLEKSRLLSDRFSAERPKGSFSTLEIQRTEQGDSAMYLCSSTIPGTASTEAFFGQGTRLTVV.

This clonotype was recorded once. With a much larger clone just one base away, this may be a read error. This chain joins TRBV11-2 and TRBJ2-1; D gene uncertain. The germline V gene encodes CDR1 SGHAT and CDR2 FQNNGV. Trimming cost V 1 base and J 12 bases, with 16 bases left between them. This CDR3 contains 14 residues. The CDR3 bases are TGTGCCAGCAGCTTAGGACGGCTGTCGGATGGGCAGTTCTTC. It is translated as CASSLGRLSDGQFF.